This entry concerns a single TCR beta chain. Its antigen is currently unknown. Data came from immunoSEQ multiplex PCR; TCRdb stores just in-frame clones and leaves some out. The repertoire holds about 62,000 clones, around 85% seen once, with 3% to 4% in the top ten. V dropped 4 bases and J dropped 6 bases, with 16 bases sitting between them. The CDR3 runs 14 residues. CDR1 and CDR2 (germline): SGHDN, FVKESK. The entry originates in a study of OX40 agonist ivuxolimab in advanced cancers. Overall study results and limits: Expanded clones were, on average, more numerous in CD8+ T cells than in CD4+.

The sequencing used CD4+ or CD8+ T cells sorted from blood, collected in a trial of the OX40 agonist ivuxolimab. The TCR was taken from an adult with an advanced solid tumor such as melanoma, head and neck, liver or kidney cancer. The chain carries TRBV14 and TRBJ2-7, with D tentatively TRBD1 (5 bases). The CDR3 loop reads CASSPAGLRGEQYF. The CDR3 nucleotides are TGTGCCAGCAGCCCCGCAGGGTTACGTGGCGAGCAGTACTTC.